This TCR beta chain appears in the sequencing data of a study of blood T cell repertoires in COVID-19. Study-wide background: Some COVID-19 samples were acute and others convalescent; all came from the United States, Italy and Spain. From T cells, B-cell-depleted T cells, or PBMCs came the material, which was cDNA or gDNA.

The CDR3 totals 15 residues. V shed 0 bases and J shed 0 bases, with 9 bases lying between them. The germline CDR1 and CDR2 sequences are SGDLS and YYNGEE. Source study methods: Amplification from reference gene primers served as the basis for estimated nucleated cell counts. The method was immunoSEQ multiplex PCR; TCRdb's version includes in-frame clones alone and lacks a portion of them. V, J and clone size were drawn from that table, and D and trimming were deduced from the DNA. Here the sample spans roughly 300,000 clones, approximately 87% being singletons. The sequenced material came from peripheral blood. This receptor was identified in a woman aged 45-59 years who had recovered from COVID-19. V is TRBV9 and J is TRBJ1-1; no firm D call. This chain's CDR3 is CASSVGERMNTEAFF. CDR3 nucleotide sequence: TGTGCCAGCAGCGTAGGGGAGAGAATGAACACTGAAGCTTTCTTT.